Listed here is a single TCR beta chain. Its specificity is not known. The sample belongs to a study of long-term antiretroviral therapy in people with HIV. Study-level findings and limits: Subsequent to ART, diversity was augmented yet persisted below that of transplant donor controls. Clones that expanded before ART (that is, prior to treatment) dominated the repertoire at all time points. Whereas controls had wider CDR3 length ranges, HIV repertoires had narrower ones.

An immunoSEQ assay, version v3.0, was performed at survey level. Per-sample targets for sequencing were roughly 40,000-55,000 T-cell genomes. This table comes from immunoSEQ multiplex PCR, and its TCRdb copy is limited to in-frame clones, with some not included. Here the sample spans under 20,000 clones, under 85% being singletons. Germline V lookup: CDR1 SGHKS, CDR2 YYEKEE (reference sequence). The CDR3 runs to 15 residues. The V end was cut by 2 bases, the J end by 2 bases, with 12 bases between. The chain uses TRBV5-5 and TRBJ2-3; D is unclear. This sequence was found in a middle-aged woman with HIV. This specimen consisted of unsorted PBMCs, obtained 2.3 years after starting antiretroviral therapy. As DNA, the CDR3 is TGTGCCAGCAGCTTATCCCCCAGGTCCACAGATACGCAGTATTTT. Translating gives CASSLSPRSTDTQYF.